Listed below are T cell receptor beta chains from one sample, sequenced in a study of blood T cell repertoires in COVID-19. The repertoire was sequenced with immunoSEQ multiplex PCR; TCRdb's copy has only in-frame clones and lacks some. The repertoire includes about 150,000 clones, roughly 72% of them detected once, and 3.7% sits in the top ten. Sequencing was carried out using peripheral blood. The receptors stem from a woman older than 75 with acute or convalescent COVID-19. CDR3s include the opening cysteine and the closing phenylalanine or tryptophan. A D gene is named only where the DNA matches it firmly. Rows may omit the clone size; those that give it use once, few, many or a size class.

TRBV21-1	TRBJ1-4	NA	NA	CASSKPEGENEKLFF	TGTGCCAGCAGCAAACCCGAAGGGGAAAATGAAAAACTGTTTTTT
TRBV2	TRBJ1-5	NA	NA	CASSTDGGSNQPQHF	TGTGCCAGCAGTACCGACGGGGGGAGCAATCAGCCCCAGCATTTT
TRBV4-1	TRBJ2-1	few	TRBD1	CASSQAWGQGARGYNEQFF	TGCGCCAGCAGCCAAGCCTGGGGGCAGGGGGCGCGCGGCTACAATGAGCAGTTCTTC
TRBV5-3	TRBJ2-7	NA	TRBD2	CATTTGTSGSGYEQYF	TGTGCCACCACAACCGGGACTAGCGGGAGTGGCTACGAGCAGTACTTC
TRBV19	TRBJ2-4	few	NA	CASTLTGSNIQYF	TGTGCCAGTACCCTGACGGGGTCTAACATTCAGTACTTC
TRBV9	TRBJ1-4	NA	TRBD1	CASSPGGTGSEKLFF	TGTGCCAGCAGCCCGGGTGGGACAGGTAGTGAAAAACTGTTTTTT
TRBV5-1	TRBJ1-5	NA	NA	CASSLEAGAGQPQHF	TGCGCCAGCAGCTTGGAGGCAGGGGCCGGACAGCCCCAGCATTTT
TRBV5-1	TRBJ2-7	NA	NA	CASRRTGVFPYEQYF	TGCGCCAGCAGGCGCACAGGAGTCTTCCCCTACGAGCAGTACTTC
TRBV7-3	TRBJ2-2	NA	NA	CASSTLGGEVGELFF	TGTGCCAGCAGCACCCTCGGGGGAGAGGTCGGGGAGCTGTTTTTT
TRBV5-1	TRBJ2-3	NA	NA	CACTPGTSTDTQYF	TGCGCCTGTACCCCTGGTACAAGCACAGATACGCAGTATTTT